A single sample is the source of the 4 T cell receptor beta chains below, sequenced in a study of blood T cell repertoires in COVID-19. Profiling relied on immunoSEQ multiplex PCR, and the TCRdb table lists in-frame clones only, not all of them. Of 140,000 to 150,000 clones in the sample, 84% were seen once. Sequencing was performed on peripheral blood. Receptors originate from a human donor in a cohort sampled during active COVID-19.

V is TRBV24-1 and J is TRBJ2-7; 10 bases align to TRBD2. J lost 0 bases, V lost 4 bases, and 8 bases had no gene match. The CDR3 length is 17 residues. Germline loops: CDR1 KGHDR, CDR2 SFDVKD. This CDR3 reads CATSEPFLAGASYEQYF. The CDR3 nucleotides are TGTGCCACCAGTGAGCCTTTCCTAGCGGGGGCCTCCTACGAGCAGTACTTC.

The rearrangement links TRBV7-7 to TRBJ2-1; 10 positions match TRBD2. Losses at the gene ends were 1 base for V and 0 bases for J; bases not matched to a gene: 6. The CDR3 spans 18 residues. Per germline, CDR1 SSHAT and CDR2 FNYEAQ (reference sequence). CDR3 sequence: CASSLVGSGGISYNEQFF. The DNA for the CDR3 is TGTGCCAGCAGCTTAGTTGGTAGCGGGGGGATCTCCTACAATGAGCAGTTCTTC.

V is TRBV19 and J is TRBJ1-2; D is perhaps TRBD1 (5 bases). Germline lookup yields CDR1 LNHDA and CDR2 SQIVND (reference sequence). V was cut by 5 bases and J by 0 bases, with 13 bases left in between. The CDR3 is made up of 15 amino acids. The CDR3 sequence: CASSWQGGPNYGYTF. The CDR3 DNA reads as TGTGCCAGTAGTTGGCAGGGAGGCCCTAACTATGGCTACACCTTC.

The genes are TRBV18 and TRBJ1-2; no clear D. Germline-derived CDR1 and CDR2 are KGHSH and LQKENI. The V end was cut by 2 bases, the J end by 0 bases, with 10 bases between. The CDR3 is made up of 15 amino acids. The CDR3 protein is CASSPAEGTNYGYTF. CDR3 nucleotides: TGTGCCAGCTCACCAGCGGAGGGAACTAACTATGGCTACACCTTC.